Shown below are 6 T cell receptor beta chains from a single sample sequenced in a study of blood T cells in healthy people across ages. PCR was performed a second time for about 7 to 12 cycles using a sample-barcoded 5' primer and a J-beta primer mix. From the 5' RACE reads, TCRdb called clonotypes with MiXCR, one entry per CDR3 protein. The data hold some 640,000 distinct CDR3 sequences, with about 28% observed a single time. The sample taken for sequencing was blood. These receptors were taken from a woman of 80 years or more in good health.

In this sample, this clonotype turned up many times. The V gene is TRBV29-1, the J gene TRBJ2-7, with 8 bases lining up with TRBD2. The CDR3 loop spans 12 amino acids. Germline-derived CDR1 and CDR2 are SQVTM and ANQGSEA. The V and J ends lost 7 bases and 2 bases, in that order; junction bases with no gene match: 4. In nucleotides, the CDR3 is TGCAGCGCTTCAGCGGGGGCCTACGAGCAGTACTTC. It translates to CSASAGAYEQYF.

Note on this clonotype: This may arise from a read error, as a much more abundant clone is one base away. J is TRBJ2-6 and V is TRBV6-1; D not certain. Germline V lookup: CDR1 MNHNS, CDR2 SASEGT. The CDR3 extends over 14 amino acids. The CDR3 region is CAGSAASGANVLTF. CDR3 coding DNA: TGTGCCGGCAGTGCCGCATCTGGGGCCAACGTCCTGACTTTC.

There are a few counts of this clonotype. This chain connects TRBV5-1 to TRBJ1-6; 10 bases line up with TRBD1. CDR1 and CDR2 from the germline V gene are SGHRS and YFSETQ. V lost 0 bases, J lost 8 bases, and 5 bases stayed unmatched. This CDR3 contains 16 residues. CDR3 bases: TGCGCCAGCAGCTTGGCCGGGGGGACAGGGGATTCACCCCTCCACTTT. Translating gives CASSLAGGTGDSPLHF.

The chain uses TRBV7-2 and TRBJ1-6; a possible D gene is TRBD1 (6 bases). CDR1 and CDR2 (germline): SGHTA, FQGNSA. V was clipped by 3 bases and J by 13 bases, with 25 bases between them. The CDR3 contains 17 residues. CDR3 bases: TGTGCCAGCAGCTTGGCTCCAGGGACAACTAGGGTTGGGCCCCTCCACTTT. Protein product: CASSLAPGTTRVGPLHF.

Only a few counts were recorded for this clonotype. The gene calls are TRBV30 and TRBJ1-6, with TRBD1 identical over 10 bases. The junction had 3 bases not matched to a gene; V was cut back by 2 bases and J by 8 bases. There are 14 residues in the CDR3. CDR1 and CDR2 from the germline V gene are GTSNPN and SVGIG (reference sequence). CDR3 bases: TGTGCCTGGAGTCGTGGACAGGGGGATTCACCCCTCCACTTT. Amino acid sequence: CAWSRGQGDSPLHF.

A note on this clonotype: This may come from a read error, since a much larger clone is one base off. V is TRBV12-3 or TRBV12-4 and J is TRBJ2-6; TRBD1 matches at 7 bases. This CDR3 region has 14 residues. CDR3 nucleotides: TGTGCCAGCAAGAAGGGGGCTGGGACCAACGTCCTGACTTTC. This codes for CASKKGAGTNVLTF.